The TCR beta chain under discussion was sequenced for a study of monozygotic twins with inflammatory bowel disease. Study-level points and caveats: No repertoire similarity difference was seen between concordant and discordant twins; power was possibly limited.

The germline V gene has CDR1 SGHRS and CDR2 YFSETQ. The CDR3 runs to 14 residues. Each sample's cDNA came from eight separate reactions. Added by template switching were UMIs that each held a 6-nucleotide sample barcode. TCRdb reprocessed the 5' RACE reads and keeps a single row for each CDR3 protein, giving no DNA. The sample holds fewer than 550,000 distinct CDR3 sequences. Turning to this clonotype: The target antigen is unknown.

The specimen was blood. This sequence originates from a human donor with ulcerative colitis or Crohn's disease, or a healthy co-twin of an affected twin (not recorded which). J is TRBJ2-7 and V is TRBV5-1; TCRdb lists TRBD2, though no DNA is available to test this call. The CDR3 sequence is CASSGGLASYEQYF. The whole variable domain, remainder taken from reference TRBV5-1 and TRBJ2-7, is KAGVTQTPRYLIKTRGQQVTLSCSPISGHRSVSWYQQTPGQGLQFLFEYFSETQRNKGNFPGRFSGRQFSNSRSEMNVSTLELGDSALYLCASSGGLASYEQYFGPGTRLTVT.